Presented here are 16 T cell receptor beta chains from one specimen sequenced in a study of CD8 T cells in ankylosing spondylitis. Findings of the study overall: Characteristic of ankylosing spondylitis blood, it appeared, was a TCR beta motif comprising eight highly homologous variants.

One entry per CDR3 protein results from TCRdb running MiXCR on the 5' RACE reads. Of around 100,000 distinct CDR3 sequences detected, approximately 9.6% appear once; the ten largest clones hold around 30%. Their cognate antigens are unknown. Sample: blood, either unsorted or a sorted T cell fraction (not recorded which). These receptor sequences come from a male donor with ankylosing spondylitis.

The gene calls are TRBV13 and TRBJ1-6; D is ambiguous. Trimming removed 7 bases at V and 10 bases at J, with 17 bases between. CDR1 PRHDT and CDR2 FYEKMQ come from the germline V gene (reference sequence). This CDR3 has 14 residues. CDR3 DNA: TGTGCCAGCACTTGGTCAGTAAGCTACTCACCCCTCCACTTT. Its protein product is CASTWSVSYSPLHF.

This clonotype has ten or more counts. The rearrangement links TRBV29-1 to TRBJ2-7; TRBD2 aligns across 7 bases. Germline CDR1 and CDR2: SQVTM and ANQGSEA. The CDR3 runs 12 residues. The J segment lost 4 bases and the V segment lost 2 bases, leaving 2 bases of the junction unmatched. The CDR3 sequence: CSVELADYEQYF. Written as DNA, the CDR3 is TGCAGCGTTGAACTAGCGGATTACGAGCAGTACTTC.

This clonotype was seen repeatedly, ten times or more. The chain joins TRBV5-1 to TRBJ2-1, with TRBD2 identical over 7 bases. CDR1 and CDR2 from the germline V gene are SGHRS and YFSETQ. The length of the CDR3 is 17 residues. J gave up 5 bases and V 1 base, and 12 bases lay outside the gene matches. The CDR3 nucleotides read TGCGCCAGCAGCTTGCGTTGGGTCGGGAGGAGCAACAATGAGCAGTTCTTC. Protein: CASSLRWVGRSNNEQFF.

CDR3 nucleotides: TGCAGTGCTAGAGATCTGGTGGGGGAGACCCAGTACTTC. Amino acid sequence: CSARDLVGETQYF. The V and J genes are TRBV20-1 and TRBJ2-5; no clear D gene. Germline lookup yields CDR1 DFQATT and CDR2 SNEGSKA (reference sequence). V was pared by 0 bases and J by 5 bases, with 10 bases between. The CDR3 runs 13 residues.

This clonotype was counted many times. The chain joins TRBV12-3 or TRBV12-4 to TRBJ2-3; no clear D. Trimming stripped 8 bases from V and 1 base from J, with 19 bases between. The CDR3 has 16 amino acids. This CDR3 is CASFPGRLIRTDTQYF. In DNA form, the CDR3 reads TGTGCCAGCTTCCCCGGGCGGCTAATCCGCACAGATACGCAGTATTTT.

This clonotype was counted between two and nine times. The chain links TRBV5-1 to TRBJ2-1; 12 nucleotides agree with TRBD2. This CDR3 spans 16 amino acids. CDR1 SGHRS and CDR2 YFSETQ come from the germline V gene. V was pared by 6 bases and J by 6 bases, with 10 bases of the junction left unmatched. This CDR3 is CASTLGWTSGTNEQFF. The CDR3 DNA reads TGCGCCAGCACCCTTGGCTGGACTAGCGGGACCAATGAGCAGTTCTTC.

This clonotype was recorded a few times. The chain recombines TRBV7-9 with TRBJ2-2; no clear D gene. Germline assignment: CDR1 SEHNR and CDR2 FQNEAQ (reference sequence). CDR3 length: 13 amino acids. The germline V and J ends were trimmed by 3 bases and 6 bases, with 8 bases remaining between them. CDR3 DNA sequence: TGTGCCAGCAGCTTGCCCAGAGCCGGGGAGCTGTTTTTT. This encodes CASSLPRAGELFF.

This chain joins TRBV13 and TRBJ2-3; D call uncertain. Germline V gene lookup returns CDR1 PRHDT and CDR2 FYEKMQ (reference sequence). V lost 5 bases to trimming and J lost 2 bases, with 14 bases between them. The CDR3 length is 15 residues. The CDR3 bases are TGTGCCAGCAGCCCTCCGGGCCGATCCACAGATACGCAGTATTTT. Encoded protein: CASSPPGRSTDTQYF. Based on the CDR3 plus reference TRBV13 and TRBJ2-3, the full variable domain is AAGVIQSPRHLIKEKRETATLKCYPIPRHDTVYWYQQGPGQDPQFLISFYEKMQSDKGSIPDRFSAQQFSDYHSELNMSSLELGDSALYFCASSPPGRSTDTQYFGPGTRLTVL.

This clonotype has just a few counts. Here the CDR3 reads CSAITGTRGEQYV. The CDR3 DNA is TGCAGCGCGATTACCGGGACTAGGGGCGAGCAGTACGTC. This chain uses TRBV29-1 with TRBJ2-7, with 8 bases matching TRBD2. The germline V gene has CDR1 SQVTM and CDR2 ANQGSEA. The CDR3 extends over 13 amino acids. Trimming removed 7 bases from V and 6 bases from J; junction bases left unmatched: 11.

CDR3 region: CSAARLNTEAFF. CDR3 DNA: TGCAGTGCTGCTAGATTGAACACTGAAGCTTTCTTT. This chain uses TRBV20-1 with TRBJ1-1; D remains ambiguous. This CDR3 is 12 amino acids long. Germline V lookup: CDR1 DFQATT, CDR2 SNEGSKA (reference sequence). The V end was cut by 5 bases, the J end by 0 bases, with 7 bases between.

This clonotype was detected a few times. The chain joins TRBV20-1 to TRBJ1-5; D uncertain. The germline V gene encodes CDR1 DFQATT and CDR2 SNEGSKA (reference sequence). The CDR3 is 12 amino acids. V was shortened by 2 bases and J by 6 bases, with 8 bases between the two germline ends. The CDR3 loop is CSARFTGQPQHF. CDR3 in DNA: TGCAGTGCTAGATTCACGGGTCAGCCCCAGCATTTT.

This clonotype was detected ten times or more. The V call is TRBV7-9, the J call TRBJ2-1, with D tentatively TRBD2 (6 bases). This CDR3 region has 16 residues. V was clipped by 5 bases and J by 2 bases, with 16 bases between them. Germline CDR1 and CDR2: SEHNR and FQNEAQ (reference sequence). The CDR3 DNA sequence: TGTGCCAGCAGCACAAATGGAGGGGAGGCCTACAATGAGCAGTTCTTC. It translates to CASSTNGGEAYNEQFF. The full variable domain, its missing parts supplied by reference TRBV7-9 and TRBJ2-1, is DTGVSQNPRHKITKRGQNVTFRCDPISEHNRLYWYRQTLGQGPEFLTYFQNEAQLEKSRLLSDRFSAERPKGSFSTLEIQRTEQGDSAMYLCASSTNGGEAYNEQFFGPGTRLTVL.

This clonotype was recorded at least ten times. The J gene is TRBJ1-2, the V gene TRBV12-3 or TRBV12-4, with D hard to call. V gave up 4 bases and J gave up 8 bases, with 8 bases separating them. This CDR3 is built from 11 residues. CDR3 amino acids: CASSSWWGYTF. The CDR3 coding sequence is TGTGCCAGCAGTTCCTGGTGGGGCTACACCTTC.

This clonotype was seen repeatedly, ten times or more. V gene TRBV7-9 combines with J gene TRBJ2-1; TRBD1 matches 10 bases. CDR3 length equals 13 residues. The germline CDR1 and CDR2 sequences are SEHNR and FQNEAQ (reference sequence). J gave up 7 bases and V 9 bases, and 6 bases lay outside the gene matches. The CDR3 nucleotides read TGTGCCAGTAGACAGGGGGCGGAAAATGAGCAGTTCTTC. It is translated as CASRQGAENEQFF.

This clonotype has at least ten counts. The rearrangement uses TRBV20-1 and TRBJ1-1; no firm D call. Germline-derived CDR1 and CDR2 are DFQATT and SNEGSKA (reference sequence). V lost 1 base to trimming and J lost 2 bases, with 8 bases between them. The CDR3 has 13 residues. CDR3: CSARAGSNTEAFF. CDR3 nucleotides: TGCAGTGCTAGAGCCGGTAGTAACACTGAAGCTTTCTTT.

This clonotype was seen at least ten times. The J gene is TRBJ2-7, the V gene TRBV25-1; possibly TRBD2 for D (5 bases). CDR1 and CDR2 from the germline V gene are MGHDK and SYGVNS. The V gene lost 4 bases and the J gene lost 3 bases, with 10 bases spanning the gap. This CDR3 contains 13 residues. As DNA, the CDR3 is TGTGCCAGCAGTGTAGGACTGAGCTACGAGCAGTACTTC. Translation: CASSVGLSYEQYF.